Sequencing of this T cell receptor (beta chain) was carried out in a study of T cells after yellow fever vaccination. Study details: Where fractions had low cell numbers, libraries were prepared from them with the SMART-Seq v4 Ultra Low Input RNA kit.

With V trimmed by 5 bases and J by 2 bases, 9 bases remained unmatched. Germline values: CDR1 MDHEN, CDR2 SYDVKM. The CDR3 covers 16 residues. This clonotype was observed a few times. TCRdb reprocessed the 5' RACE reads with MiXCR, giving one entry per CDR3 protein. The profile shows about 300,000 distinct CDR3 sequences, 7.5% to 9.5% of them singletons. The chain carries TRBV28 and TRBJ2-3; 8 bases match TRBD1. The source is a man aged 18-30 years who received the YFV17D yellow fever vaccine. This sample comprised CD4+ T cells sorted from PBMCs, obtained 5 days after the yellow fever booster vaccination. The CDR3, as DNA: TGTGCCAGCAGTCAGCCGACAGGGGCTCTCACAGATACGCAGTATTTT. Translating gives CASSQPTGALTDTQYF. Full variable domain (remainder filled in from reference TRBV28 and TRBJ2-3): DVKVTQSSRYLVKRTGEKVFLECVQDMDHENMFWYRQDPGLGLRLIYFSYDVKMKEKGDIPEGYSVSREKKERFSLILESASTNQTSMYLCASSQPTGALTDTQYFGPGTRLTVL.